The 7 T cell receptor beta chains below come from one sample, sequenced in a study of blood T cell repertoires in COVID-19. Profiled with immunoSEQ multiplex PCR; TCRdb holds only in-frame clones, not every one. The sample has around 12,000 clones, just over 85% seen once. The sample comprised peripheral blood. These receptors were obtained from a human donor in a cohort sampled during active COVID-19.

The genes are TRBV7-9 and TRBJ2-7; D ambiguous. V was shortened by 8 bases and J by 1 base, with 6 bases between the two germline ends. This CDR3 region has 11 residues. In germline, CDR1 is SEHNR, CDR2 FQNEAQ (reference sequence). The DNA for the CDR3 is TGTGCCAGCTCCCGGTCCTACGAGCAGTACTTC. This encodes CASSRSYEQYF.

The V gene is TRBV7-2, the J gene TRBJ2-4, with D possibly matching TRBD1 (5 bases). CDR1 is SGHTA and CDR2 is FQGNSA in the germline V gene. This CDR3 has 15 amino acids. The V and J ends lost 1 base and 5 bases respectively, with 12 bases between them. CDR3 DNA sequence: TGTGCCAGCAGCTTAGGCGGCAGGGTACAAAACATTCAGTACTTC. Its translation: CASSLGGRVQNIQYF.

V usage is TRBV5-1 and J usage is TRBJ1-1, with TRBD1 as a possible D gene (5 bases). Trimming pared 4 bases from V and 5 bases from J, leaving 12 bases between. Germline CDR1 is SGHRS and CDR2 is YFSETQ. This CDR3 has 13 amino acids. DNA for the CDR3: TGCGCCAGCAGCCCTTTCCAGGGAACTGAAGCTTTCTTT. Translated: CASSPFQGTEAFF.

This clone was observed a handful of times. V and J are TRBV6-5 and TRBJ1-1, with 7 bases lining up with TRBD1. There are 16 residues in the CDR3. Germline trimming cut 2 bases from V and 1 base from J; bases unmatched to any gene: 7. Germline V gene data show CDR1 as MNHEY and CDR2 as SVGAGI. The CDR3 DNA reads TGTGCCAGCAGTTACAATTACAGGGGAAGGAACACTGAAGCTTTCTTT. This gives the protein CASSYNYRGRNTEAFF.

The rearrangement joins TRBV10-2 to TRBJ2-5; D is ambiguous. The CDR3 totals 13 residues. Trimming cost V 5 bases and J 1 base, with 8 bases left between them. Germline V gives CDR1 WSHSY, CDR2 SAAADI. CDR3 coding DNA: TGCGCCAGCAGTCCGACAAGCCAAGAGACCCAGTACTTC. It encodes CASSPTSQETQYF.

A single count supports this clone. The V call is TRBV30, the J call TRBJ1-3, with TRBD1 as a possible D gene (6 bases). Germline V lookup: CDR1 GTSNPN, CDR2 SVGIG (reference sequence). V was clipped by 0 bases and J by 3 bases, with 18 bases between them. The CDR3 spans 17 residues. Written as DNA, the CDR3 is TGTGCCTGGAGTGTACTCAGGTCCAGCAGGGGTGGAAACACCATATATTTT. This translates into CAWSVLRSSRGGNTIYF.

The V call is TRBV19, the J call TRBJ1-1; D might be TRBD1 (6 bases). This CDR3 comprises 15 residues. The ends were cut back, 7 bases at V and 0 bases at J, with 15 bases in the middle. Germline V gene data show CDR1 as LNHDA and CDR2 as SQIVND (reference sequence). CDR3 residues: CASTPPTGMNTEAFF. In DNA form, the CDR3 reads TGTGCCAGTACCCCTCCCACAGGGATGAACACTGAAGCTTTCTTT.